This TCR beta chain emerged from a study of T cell responses to AZD1222 COVID-19 vaccine. Study outcomes and limitations: Donors, mostly white British, included more females; clonal diversity was possibly underestimated. Spike was spanned by vaccine-associated CD4 TCRs, with dominance at 160-218 and 743-854. Recipients of two AZD1222 doses showed rising Spike-specific TCR breadth and depth.

Points on this clone: No antigen is known for it.

The method was immunoSEQ multiplex PCR; TCRdb's version includes in-frame clones alone and lacks a portion of them. Here the sample spans tens of thousands of clones, roughly 90% being singletons. The CDR3 length is 14 residues. The V end lost 4 bases, the J end lost 4 bases, and 8 bases lay between the germline ends. Germline-derived CDR1 and CDR2 are LNHDA and SQIVND (reference sequence). Sequencing was performed on peripheral blood, taken 28 days after the second AZD1222 dose. The TCR originated in an adult who received the AZD1222 COVID-19 vaccine. The chain couples TRBV19 to TRBJ2-6; D gene unclear. This chain's CDR3 is CASSKPRGANVLTF. DNA of the CDR3: TGTGCCAGTAGTAAGCCCCGGGGGGCCAACGTCCTGACTTTC. Full variable domain (outside the CDR3, taken from reference TRBV19 and TRBJ2-6): DGGITQSPKYLFRKEGQNVTLSCEQNLNHDAMYWYRQDPGQGLRLIYYSQIVNDFQKGDIAEGYSVSREKKESFPLTVTSAQKNPTAFYLCASSKPRGANVLTFGAGSRLTVL.